This T cell receptor delta chain appears in the sequencing data of a study of human gamma delta and Vdelta1 T cells (dated by TCRdb to 2017 to 2018). For the wider study: In this study, the researchers looked at Delta One T cells, which are Vd1+ gamma-delta T cells, to see how well they work as cytotoxic effectors against acute myeloid leukemia. Overall study outcomes, separate from this receptor: Delta One T cells were reported to be polyclonal and to show broad cytotoxic targeting of acute myeloid leukemia.

About this clone: The antigen it recognizes is unknown. Base qualities were left out, and no much larger clone turns up one base away.

Libraries were built with PCR. The reads were generated on an Illumina MiSeq. TCRdb called clones from the public reads with CATT, and repeated DNA sequences were later combined into one row. This sample is represented by fewer than 15,000 delta-chain clones; roughly 53% of them were singletons. More than 1.3% of the sample is held by the ten biggest clonotypes. V is trimmed back by 3 bases and J by 2 bases, and the junction contains 16 bases that no gene match accounts for. The CDR3 contains 19 residues, cysteine and phenylalanine counted. This entry keeps only the CDR3 DNA: 57 bases, framed from base 1. CDR1 and CDR2, looked up from the germline V gene, are TSWWSYY and QGS.

This clonotype was sampled from a human donor in good health. The rearrangement joined TRDV1 to TRDJ1, with 9 bases aligning to TRDD3. The sequenced sample was Vdelta1 gamma-delta T cells from blood grown in culture (DOT cells). The cell subset or site label of this sample denotes: Delta One T cells, in vitro expanded/differentiated Vd1+ gamma-delta T cells. The CDR3: CALGDPPFRLGDLTDKLIF. The nucleotide sequence reads TGTGCTCTTGGGGATCCCCCCTTCCGACTGGGGGACTTAACCGATAAACTCATCTTT.